Listed below are T cell receptor beta chains from one sample, sequenced in a study of identical twins. Via MiXCR, TCRdb re-called the 5' RACE reads, giving one row per CDR3 protein. The repertoire holds 1.5 million to 2 million distinct CDR3 sequences, with around 33% as singletons. Sequenced sample: cord blood. These receptors all stem from a newborn girl in good health. The CDR3 runs from the conserved cysteine through the conserved F or W. D genes are given only for firm matches. Not all rows give a size; the values are once, few, many and, for expanded clones, a class.

TGTGCCAGCAAAAAAACCACAGGGCTGGGAGAGACCCAGTACTTC	CASKKTTGLGETQYF	-	TRBV2	few	TRBJ2-5	15
TGCAGCGCATACCGGGACAGGGAGGGGAGAGCTTTCTTT	CSAYRDREGRAFF	TRBD1	TRBV29-1	few	TRBJ1-1	13
TGCGCCAGCAGCGGAACGTCGCCTCACGAGCAGTACTTC	CASSGTSPHEQYF	-	TRBV5-1	-	TRBJ2-7	13
TGTGCCAGCAGCTCAGACAGGGTTGAAAAACTGTTTTTT	CASSSDRVEKLFF	TRBD1	TRBV5-1	many	TRBJ1-4	13
TGCAGTGCTAGAAAGTGGGCGGACGGCAATCAGCCCCAGCATTTT	CSARKWADGNQPQHF	-	TRBV20-1	few	TRBJ1-5	15
TGTGCCAGTACCGCGGGACAGGGAAGATACAATGAGCAGTTCTTC	CASTAGQGRYNEQFF	TRBD1	TRBV19	few	TRBJ2-1	15
TGTGCCAGCAGTTGCAGGGCGCGGGACAATGAGCAGTACTTC	CASSCRARDNEQYF	-	TRBV6-6	-	TRBJ2-7	14
TGTGCCAGCAGTATCACATCGGTAGGGGCGCGGCAGCCCCAGCATTTT	CASSITSVGARQPQHF	-	TRBV12-3/TRBV12-4	few	TRBJ1-5	16
-	CSASSNNQPQHFGDGTEAFF	-	TRBV20-1	-	TRBJ1-1	20
TGTGCCAGCAGGGCTGAGGACAGCTCTGGAAACACCATATATTTT	CASRAEDSSGNTIYF	-	TRBV28	-	TRBJ1-3	15
TGTGCCAGCAGGCCAGGGCTTCTAGGGGTACTAGAAGAGACCCAGTACTTC	CASRPGLLGVLEETQYF	-	TRBV2	-	TRBJ2-5	17
TGCGCCAGCAGCTTGAGTTGGGCCCTGATTTCACCCCTCCACTTT	CASSLSWALISPLHF	-	TRBV5-1	many	TRBJ1-6	15
TGTGCCAGCAGCAAAGAAGCGGGGGACTCCTACGAGCAGTGCTTC	CASSKEAGDSYEQCF	-	TRBV21-1	-	TRBJ2-4	15
TGTGCCAGCAGCCACGGGACTAGCGGCACAGATACGCAGTATTTT	CASSHGTSGTDTQYF	TRBD2	TRBV5-1	many	TRBJ2-3	15
TGTGCCACCAGCAGAGATACCAGGGCCTACGAGCAGTACTTC	CATSRDTRAYEQYF	-	TRBV15	few	TRBJ2-7	14
TGTGCCAGCAGTTACTCGTATCCTAGCGGGACCAGTGAAACGCAGTATTTT	CASSYSYPSGTSETQYF	TRBD2	TRBV6-5	-	TRBJ2-3	17
TGTGCCAGCTCACCGCCCGGGACATCTTACAATGAGCAGTTCTTC	CASSPPGTSYNEQFF	-	TRBV18	many	TRBJ2-1	15
TGTGCCAGTCGTCTCTCTGGGGCCAACGTCCTGACTTTC	CASRLSGANVLTF	-	TRBV27	-	TRBJ2-6	13
TGTGCCGGCAGTTACTATGGTTACGAGCAGTACTTC	CAGSYYGYEQYF	-	TRBV6-2/TRBV6-3	-	TRBJ2-7	12
TGTGCCAGCAGTGTGAGGAGCGACTATGGCTACACCTTC	CASSVRSDYGYTF	-	TRBV2	-	TRBJ1-2	13
TGTGCCATCGGCGGACTAGCGGGAGTCGATACGCAGTATTTT	CAIGGLAGVDTQYF	TRBD2	TRBV10-3	-	TRBJ2-3	14
TGTGCCAGCAGTTCCGGACGGAGCTCTGGGGCCAACGTCCTGACTTTC	CASSSGRSSGANVLTF	-	TRBV12-3/TRBV12-4	-	TRBJ2-6	16
TGCAGTGCTAGACCCATAGCGGGAGGAGAGACCCAGTACTTC	CSARPIAGGETQYF	TRBD2	TRBV20-1	-	TRBJ2-5	14
TGTGCCAGCAGTCCACTATTGACTAGCGAATTCACAGATACGCAGTATTTT	CASSPLLTSEFTDTQYF	TRBD2	TRBV27	-	TRBJ2-3	17
TGCGCCAGCAGCGAGTCCTTAGGTCCATATACGCAGTATTTT	CASSESLGPYTQYF	-	TRBV5-1	few	TRBJ2-3	14
TGTGCCAGCAGTTCTGAGGGAGGGCTCTCCTACAATGAGCAGTTCTTC	CASSSEGGLSYNEQFF	TRBD2	TRBV6-5	-	TRBJ2-1	16
TGTGCCAGCAGCTTCCGGGACGAAAAACTGTTTTTT	CASSFRDEKLFF	-	TRBV7-9	many	TRBJ1-4	12
TGTGCCAGTGGGACAGACTATAATTCACCCCTCCACTTT	CASGTDYNSPLHF	TRBD1	TRBV19	-	TRBJ1-6	13
TGTGCCAGCAGTTACAGGATGAACACTGAAGCTTTCTTT	CASSYRMNTEAFF	-	TRBV6-2/TRBV6-3	-	TRBJ1-1	13